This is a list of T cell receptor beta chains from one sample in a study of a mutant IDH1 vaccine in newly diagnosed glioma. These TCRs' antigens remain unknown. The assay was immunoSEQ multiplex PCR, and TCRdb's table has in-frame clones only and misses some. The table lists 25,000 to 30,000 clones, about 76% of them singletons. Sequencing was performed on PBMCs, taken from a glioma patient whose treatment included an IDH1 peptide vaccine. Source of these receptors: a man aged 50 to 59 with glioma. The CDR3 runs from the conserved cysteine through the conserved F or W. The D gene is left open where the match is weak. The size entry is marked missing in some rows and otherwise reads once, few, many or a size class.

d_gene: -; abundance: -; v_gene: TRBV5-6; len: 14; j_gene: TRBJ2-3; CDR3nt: TGTGCCAGCAGCTCCCGAGGTTTCACAGATACGCAGTATTTT; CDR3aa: CASSSRGFTDTQYF
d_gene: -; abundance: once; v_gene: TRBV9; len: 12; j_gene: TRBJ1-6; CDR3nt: TGTGCCAGCAGCGTGCAGAGCGGCGACCTCCACTTT; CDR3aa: CASSVQSGDLHF
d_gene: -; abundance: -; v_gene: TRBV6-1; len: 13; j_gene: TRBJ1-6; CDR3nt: TGTGCCAGCGAAAGGGGGGATAATTCACCCCTCCACTTT; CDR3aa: CASERGDNSPLHF
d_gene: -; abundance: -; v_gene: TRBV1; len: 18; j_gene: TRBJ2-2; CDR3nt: TGCACCAGCAGCCAAGTCTTGGGGTCGCTAGCGGGGGACGGGGAGCTGTTTTTT; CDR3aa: CTSSQVLGSLAGDGELFF
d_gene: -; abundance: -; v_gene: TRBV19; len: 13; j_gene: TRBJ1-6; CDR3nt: TGTGCCAGTAGTATAGGGGGTTATTCACCCCTCCACTTT; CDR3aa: CASSIGGYSPLHF
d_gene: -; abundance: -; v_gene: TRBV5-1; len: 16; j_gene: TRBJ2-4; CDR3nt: TGCGCCAGCAGCTCAGGGGCCCTTCTAGCCAAAAACATTCAGTACTTC; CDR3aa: CASSSGALLAKNIQYF
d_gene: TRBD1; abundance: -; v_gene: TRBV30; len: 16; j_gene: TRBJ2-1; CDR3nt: TGTGCCTGGAGTTACGGGACAGGGGGCTCCTACAATGAGCAGTTCTTC; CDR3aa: CAWSYGTGGSYNEQFF
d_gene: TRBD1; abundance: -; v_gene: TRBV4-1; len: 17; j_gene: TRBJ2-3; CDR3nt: TGCGCCAGCAGCCAAGATCTCGACAGGGGGCCGGCAGATACGCAGTATTTT; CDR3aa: CASSQDLDRGPADTQYF
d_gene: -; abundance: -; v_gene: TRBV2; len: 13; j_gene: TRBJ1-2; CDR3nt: TGTGCCAGCAGTGAACAACAGTTGGGTGGCTACACCTTC; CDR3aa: CASSEQQLGGYTF
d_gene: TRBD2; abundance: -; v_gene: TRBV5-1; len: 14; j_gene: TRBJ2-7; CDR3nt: TGCGCCAGCAGCTATGGACTAGTTGGCTACGAGCAGTACTTC; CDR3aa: CASSYGLVGYEQYF
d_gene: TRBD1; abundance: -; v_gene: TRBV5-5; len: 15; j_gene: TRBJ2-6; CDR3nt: TGTGCCAGCAGCTTACAGGGGTCTGGGGCCAACGTCCTGACTTTC; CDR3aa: CASSLQGSGANVLTF
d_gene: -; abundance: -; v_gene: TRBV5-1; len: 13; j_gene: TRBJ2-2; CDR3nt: TGCGCCAGCAGCGTTTCGGACACCGGGGAGCTGTTTTTT; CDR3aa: CASSVSDTGELFF
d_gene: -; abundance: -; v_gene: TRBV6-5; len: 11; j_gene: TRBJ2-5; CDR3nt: TGTGCCAGCGGGGCGGAGGAGACCCAGTACTTC; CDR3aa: CASGAEETQYF
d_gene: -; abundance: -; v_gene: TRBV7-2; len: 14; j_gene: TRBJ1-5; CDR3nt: TGTGCCAGCAGCTTCGGGACCTTGGAGCAGCCCCAGCATTTT; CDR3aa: CASSFGTLEQPQHF
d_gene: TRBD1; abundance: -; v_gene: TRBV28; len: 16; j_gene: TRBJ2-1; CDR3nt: TGTGCCAGCAGTTCAGCAGGACAGGGGTTGGACAATGAGCAGTTCTTC; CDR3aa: CASSSAGQGLDNEQFF